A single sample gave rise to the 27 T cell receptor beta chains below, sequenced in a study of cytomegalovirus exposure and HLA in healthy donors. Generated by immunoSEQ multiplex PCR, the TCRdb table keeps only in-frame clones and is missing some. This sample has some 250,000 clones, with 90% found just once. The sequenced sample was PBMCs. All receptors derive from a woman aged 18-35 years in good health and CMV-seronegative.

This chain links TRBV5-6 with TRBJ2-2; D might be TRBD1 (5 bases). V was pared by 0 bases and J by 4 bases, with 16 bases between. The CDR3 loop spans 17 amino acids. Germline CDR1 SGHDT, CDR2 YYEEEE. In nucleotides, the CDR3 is TGTGCCAGCAGCTTGGTGGGGCAGTCTGCGATCACCGGGGAGCTGTTTTTT. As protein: CASSLVGQSAITGELFF.

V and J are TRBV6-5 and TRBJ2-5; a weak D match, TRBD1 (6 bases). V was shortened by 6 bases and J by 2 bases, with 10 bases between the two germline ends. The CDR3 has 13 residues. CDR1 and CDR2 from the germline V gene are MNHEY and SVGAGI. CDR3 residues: CASRTGLQETQYF. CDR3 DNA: TGTGCCAGCAGGACAGGTTTGCAAGAGACCCAGTACTTC.

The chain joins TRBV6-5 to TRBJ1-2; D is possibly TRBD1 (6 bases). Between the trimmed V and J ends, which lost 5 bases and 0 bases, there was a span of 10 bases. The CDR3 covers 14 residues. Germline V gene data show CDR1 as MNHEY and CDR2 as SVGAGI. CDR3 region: CASSSWTANYGYTF. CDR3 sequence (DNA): TGTGCCAGCAGTAGCTGGACAGCTAACTATGGCTACACCTTC.

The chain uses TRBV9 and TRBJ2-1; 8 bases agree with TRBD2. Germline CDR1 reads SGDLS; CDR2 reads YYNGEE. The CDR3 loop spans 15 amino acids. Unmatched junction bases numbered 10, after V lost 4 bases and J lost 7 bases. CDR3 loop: CASSQMVAGYNEQFF. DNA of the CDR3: TGTGCCAGCAGCCAGATGGTAGCGGGATATAATGAGCAGTTCTTC. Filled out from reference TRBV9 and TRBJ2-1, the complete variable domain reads DSGVTQTPKHLITATGQRVTLRCSPRSGDLSVYWYQQSLDQGLQFLIQYYNGEERAKGNILERFSAQQFPDLHSELNLSSLELGDSALYFCASSQMVAGYNEQFFGPGTRLTVL.

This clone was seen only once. The chain's CDR3 is CASSPLPGQGSSYNEQFF. CDR3 nucleotide sequence: TGTGCCAGCAGCCCCCTGCCAGGACAGGGAAGCTCCTACAATGAGCAGTTCTTC. The chain employs TRBV7-6 and TRBJ2-1; TRBD1 matches 8 bases. Germline CDR1 SGHVS, CDR2 FNYEAQ. This CDR3 contains 18 residues. The junction had 12 bases not matched to a gene; V was cut back by 5 bases and J by 0 bases.

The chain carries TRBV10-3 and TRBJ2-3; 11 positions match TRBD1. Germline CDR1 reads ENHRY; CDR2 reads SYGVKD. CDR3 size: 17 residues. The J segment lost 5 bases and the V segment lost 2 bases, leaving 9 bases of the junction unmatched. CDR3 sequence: CAISEPGQGALEDTQYF. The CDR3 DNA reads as TGTGCCATCAGTGAGCCAGGACAGGGGGCTCTGGAAGATACGCAGTATTTT.

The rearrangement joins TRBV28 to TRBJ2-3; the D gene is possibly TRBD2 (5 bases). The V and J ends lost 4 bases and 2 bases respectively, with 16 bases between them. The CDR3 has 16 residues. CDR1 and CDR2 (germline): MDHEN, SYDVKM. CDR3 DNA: TGTGCCAGCAGTTCAGATGCGACGGGGTACACAGATACGCAGTATTTT. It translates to CASSSDATGYTDTQYF.

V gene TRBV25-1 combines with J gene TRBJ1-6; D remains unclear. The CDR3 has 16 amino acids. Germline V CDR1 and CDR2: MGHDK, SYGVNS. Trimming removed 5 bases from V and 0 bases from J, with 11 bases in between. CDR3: CASSSSGSSYNSPLHF. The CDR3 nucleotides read TGTGCCAGCAGTTCCTCCGGGAGCTCCTATAATTCACCCCTCCACTTT.

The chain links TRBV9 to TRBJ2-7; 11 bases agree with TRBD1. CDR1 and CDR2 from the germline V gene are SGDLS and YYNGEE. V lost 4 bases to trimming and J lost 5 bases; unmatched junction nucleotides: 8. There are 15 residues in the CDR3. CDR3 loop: CASSMGTGGLHEQYF. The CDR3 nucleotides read TGTGCCAGCAGCATGGGGACAGGGGGTTTACACGAGCAGTACTTC.

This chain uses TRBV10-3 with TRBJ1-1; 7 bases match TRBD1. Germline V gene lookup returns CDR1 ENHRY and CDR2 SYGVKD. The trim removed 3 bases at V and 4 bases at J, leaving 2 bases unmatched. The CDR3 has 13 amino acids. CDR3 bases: TGTGCCATCAGTGATTCAGGGGGCACTGAAGCTTTCTTT. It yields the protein CAISDSGGTEAFF.

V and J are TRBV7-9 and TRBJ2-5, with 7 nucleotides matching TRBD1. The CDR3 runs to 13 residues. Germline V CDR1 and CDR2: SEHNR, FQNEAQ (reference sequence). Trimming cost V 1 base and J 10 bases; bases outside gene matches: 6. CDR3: CASSLGYTGDQYF. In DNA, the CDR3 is TGTGCCAGCAGCTTAGGGTACACAGGGGACCAGTACTTC. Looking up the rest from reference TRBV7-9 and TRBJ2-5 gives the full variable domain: DTGVSQNPRHKITKRGQNVTFRCDPISEHNRLYWYRQTLGQGPEFLTYFQNEAQLEKSRLLSDRFSAERPKGSFSTLEIQRTEQGDSAMYLCASSLGYTGDQYFGPGTRLLVL.

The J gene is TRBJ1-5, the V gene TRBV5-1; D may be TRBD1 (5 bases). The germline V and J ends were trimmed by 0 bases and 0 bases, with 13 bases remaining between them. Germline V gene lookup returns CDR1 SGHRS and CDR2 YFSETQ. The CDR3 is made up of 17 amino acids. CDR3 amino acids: CASSLGVLTDSNQPQHF. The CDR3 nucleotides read TGCGCCAGCAGCTTGGGGGTCTTGACAGATAGCAATCAGCCCCAGCATTTT.

For the CDR3, the DNA is TGTGCCAGCAGTGAATATACAGGGCACTCTGGAAACACCATATATTTT. Translating it yields CASSEYTGHSGNTIYF. The chain uses TRBV25-1 and TRBJ1-3; perhaps TRBD1 as D (6 bases). CDR3 length: 16 amino acids. The germline CDR1 and CDR2 sequences are MGHDK and SYGVNS. Trimming took 0 bases from V and 0 from J, leaving 9 bases between them.

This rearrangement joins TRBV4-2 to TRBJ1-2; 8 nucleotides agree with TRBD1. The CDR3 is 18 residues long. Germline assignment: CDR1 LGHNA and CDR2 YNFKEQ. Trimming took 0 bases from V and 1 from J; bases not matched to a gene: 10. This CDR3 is CASSQDSGRGPVNYGYTF. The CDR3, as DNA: TGTGCCAGCAGCCAAGATAGTGGCAGGGGGCCGGTTAACTATGGCTACACCTTC.

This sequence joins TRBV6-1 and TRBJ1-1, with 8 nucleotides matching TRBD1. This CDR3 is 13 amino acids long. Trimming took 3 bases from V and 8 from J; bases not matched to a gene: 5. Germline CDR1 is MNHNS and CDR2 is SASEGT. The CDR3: CASSEDRDREAFF. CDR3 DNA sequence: TGTGCCAGCAGTGAGGACCGGGACAGGGAAGCTTTCTTT.

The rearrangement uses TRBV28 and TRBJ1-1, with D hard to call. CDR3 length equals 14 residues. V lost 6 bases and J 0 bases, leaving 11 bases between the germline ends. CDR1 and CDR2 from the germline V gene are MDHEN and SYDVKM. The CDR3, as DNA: TGTGCCAGCAGACCAACACCCATGAACACTGAAGCTTTCTTT. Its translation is CASRPTPMNTEAFF. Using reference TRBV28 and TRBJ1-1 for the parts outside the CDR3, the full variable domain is DVKVTQSSRYLVKRTGEKVFLECVQDMDHENMFWYRQDPGLGLRLIYFSYDVKMKEKGDIPEGYSVSREKKERFSLILESASTNQTSMYLCASRPTPMNTEAFFGQGTRLTVV.

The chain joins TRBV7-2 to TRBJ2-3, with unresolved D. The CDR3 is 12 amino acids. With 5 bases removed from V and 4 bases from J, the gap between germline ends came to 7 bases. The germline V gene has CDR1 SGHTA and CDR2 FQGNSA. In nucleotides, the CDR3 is TGTGCCAGCAGCCCTTATTCAGATACGCAGTATTTT. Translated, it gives CASSPYSDTQYF.

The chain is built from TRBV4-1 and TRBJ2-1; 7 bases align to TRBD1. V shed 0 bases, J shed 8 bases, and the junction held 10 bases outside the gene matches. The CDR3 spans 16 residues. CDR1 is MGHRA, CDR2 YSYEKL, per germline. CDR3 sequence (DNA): TGCGCCAGCAGCCAAGAACCCGCAAGACAGGGCGATGAGCAGTTCTTC. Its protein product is CASSQEPARQGDEQFF.

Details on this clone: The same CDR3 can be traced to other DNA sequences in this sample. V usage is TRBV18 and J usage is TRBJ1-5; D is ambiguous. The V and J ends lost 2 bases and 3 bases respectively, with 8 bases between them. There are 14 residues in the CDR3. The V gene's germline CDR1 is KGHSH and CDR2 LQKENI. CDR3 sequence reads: CASSPGQNNQPQHF. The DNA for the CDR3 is TGTGCCAGCTCACCAGGGCAAAACAATCAGCCCCAGCATTTT. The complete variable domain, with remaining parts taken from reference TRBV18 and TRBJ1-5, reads NAGVMQNPRHLVRRRGQEARLRCSPMKGHSHVYWYRQLPEEGLKFMVYLQKENIIDESGMPKERFSAEFPKEGPSILRIQQVVRGDSAAYFCASSPGQNNQPQHFGDGTRLSIL.

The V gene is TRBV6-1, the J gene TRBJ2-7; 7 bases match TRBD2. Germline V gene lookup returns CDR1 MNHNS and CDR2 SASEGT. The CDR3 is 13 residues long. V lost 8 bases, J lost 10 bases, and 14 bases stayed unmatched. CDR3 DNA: TGTGCCAGCTCCCTTAGCCTAGCGGAAGTACAGTACGTC. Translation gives CASSLSLAEVQYV.

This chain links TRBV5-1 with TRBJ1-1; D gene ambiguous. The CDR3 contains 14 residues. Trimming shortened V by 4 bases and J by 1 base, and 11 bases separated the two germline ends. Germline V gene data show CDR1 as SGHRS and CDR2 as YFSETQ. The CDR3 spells CASSLQVGNTEAFF. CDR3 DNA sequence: TGCGCCAGCAGCCTGCAGGTGGGGAACACTGAAGCTTTCTTT.

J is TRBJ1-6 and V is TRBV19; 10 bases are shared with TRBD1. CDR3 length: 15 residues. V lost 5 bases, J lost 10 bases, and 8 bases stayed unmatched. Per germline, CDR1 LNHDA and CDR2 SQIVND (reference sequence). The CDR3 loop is CASSSLDRGSSPLHF. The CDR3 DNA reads TGTGCCAGTAGTTCCTTGGACAGGGGGAGCTCACCCCTCCACTTT.

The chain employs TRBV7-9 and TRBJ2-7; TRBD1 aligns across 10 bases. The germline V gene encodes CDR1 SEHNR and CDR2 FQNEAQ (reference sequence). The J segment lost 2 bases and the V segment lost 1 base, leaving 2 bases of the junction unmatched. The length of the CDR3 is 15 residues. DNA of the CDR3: TGTGCCAGCAGCTTAGGGACAGGGGGGACCTACGAGCAGTACTTC. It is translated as CASSLGTGGTYEQYF.

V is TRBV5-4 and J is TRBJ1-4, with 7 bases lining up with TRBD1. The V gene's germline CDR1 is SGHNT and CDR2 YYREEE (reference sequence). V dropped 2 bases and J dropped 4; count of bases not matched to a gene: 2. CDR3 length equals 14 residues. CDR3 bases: TGTGCCAGCAGCTTAGGGGGCCTTAATGAAAAACTGTTTTTT. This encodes CASSLGGLNEKLFF.

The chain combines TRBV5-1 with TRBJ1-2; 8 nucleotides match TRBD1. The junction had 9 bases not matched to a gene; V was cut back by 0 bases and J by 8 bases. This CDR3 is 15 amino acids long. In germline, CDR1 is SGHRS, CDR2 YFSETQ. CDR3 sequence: CASSLGNDRGDGYTF. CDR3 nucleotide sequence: TGCGCCAGCAGCTTGGGGAATGACAGGGGTGACGGCTACACCTTC.

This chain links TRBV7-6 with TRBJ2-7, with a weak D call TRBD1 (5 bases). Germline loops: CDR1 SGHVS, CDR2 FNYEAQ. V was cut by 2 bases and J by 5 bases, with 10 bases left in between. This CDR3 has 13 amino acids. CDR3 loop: CASSLWSGNEQYF. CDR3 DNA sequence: TGTGCCAGCAGCTTATGGTCAGGGAACGAGCAGTACTTC.

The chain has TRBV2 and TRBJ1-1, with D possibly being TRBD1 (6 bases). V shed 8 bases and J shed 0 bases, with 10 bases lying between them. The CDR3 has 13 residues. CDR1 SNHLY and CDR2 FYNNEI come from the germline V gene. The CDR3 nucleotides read TGTGCCAGCTGTACAGGGATGAACACTGAAGCTTTCTTT. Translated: CASCTGMNTEAFF.